This T cell receptor (beta chain) comes out of a study of blood T cell repertoires in COVID-19. Overall study: Specimens from acute and convalescent COVID-19 originated in the United States, Italy and Spain. Nucleic acid was either cDNA or gDNA, and it came from T cells, B-cell-depleted T cells, or PBMCs.

As processed by the authors: Estimates of nucleated cell counts were drawn from the amplification of reference gene primers. Sequencing used immunoSEQ multiplex PCR; TCRdb keeps in-frame clones, though not all of them. The V and J calls and clone size are taken from that table; D and trimming were inferred from the DNA. Of 310,000 or so clones listed, roughly 86% were seen once; the top ten hold 10% to 12%. The germline V and J ends were trimmed by 5 bases and 6 bases, with 14 bases remaining between them. The CDR3 has 13 amino acids. The germline V gene has CDR1 SNHLY and CDR2 FYNNEI. Patients in Seattle were enrolled during active infection, then followed longitudinally.

This receptor was taken from a woman aged 30 to 39 with COVID-19, enrolled during active disease. Sequenced: peripheral blood. The rearrangement links TRBV2 to TRBJ2-7; D perhaps matches TRBD1 (6 bases). The CDR3 region has the DNA TGTGCCAGCAGTCCCTTGACAGGCGCCGAGCAGTACTTC. Encoded protein: CASSPLTGAEQYF.